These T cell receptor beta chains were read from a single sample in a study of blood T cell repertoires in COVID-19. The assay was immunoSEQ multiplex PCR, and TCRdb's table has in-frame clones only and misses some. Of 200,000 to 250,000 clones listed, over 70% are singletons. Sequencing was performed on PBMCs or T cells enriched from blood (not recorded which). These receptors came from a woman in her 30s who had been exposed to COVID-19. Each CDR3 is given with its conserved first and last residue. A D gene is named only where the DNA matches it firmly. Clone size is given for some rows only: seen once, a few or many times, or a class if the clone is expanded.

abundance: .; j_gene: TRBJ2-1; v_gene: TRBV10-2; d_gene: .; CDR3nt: TGCGCCAGCAGTGCGGGCAGGGCCAGTTCCTACAATGAGCAGTTCTTC; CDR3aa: CASSAGRASSYNEQFF
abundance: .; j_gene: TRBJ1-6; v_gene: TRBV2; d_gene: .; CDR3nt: TGTGCCAGCAGTGACCCCCGACAGAGGAGCTCCTATAATTCACCCCTCCACTTT; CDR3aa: CASSDPRQRSSYNSPLHF
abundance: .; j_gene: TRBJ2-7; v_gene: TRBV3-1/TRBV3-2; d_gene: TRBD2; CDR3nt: TGTGCCAGCAGACTGGGACTAGCGGGGGCCTACGAGCAGTACTTC; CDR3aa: CASRLGLAGAYEQYF
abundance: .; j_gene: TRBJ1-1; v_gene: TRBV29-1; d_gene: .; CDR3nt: TGCAGCGTTGTCGGGGACATGGCGACTTTCTTT; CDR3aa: CSVVGDMATFF
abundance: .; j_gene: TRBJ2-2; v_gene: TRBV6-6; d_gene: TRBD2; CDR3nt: TGTGCCAGCAGTTACTTTGGGGGGGCGAACACCGGGGAGCTGTTTTTT; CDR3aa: CASSYFGGANTGELFF
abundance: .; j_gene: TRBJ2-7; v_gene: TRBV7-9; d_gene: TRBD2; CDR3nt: TGTGCCAGCAGCCCTTTAGCGGGCCTCTCCTACGAGCAGTACTTC; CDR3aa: CASSPLAGLSYEQYF
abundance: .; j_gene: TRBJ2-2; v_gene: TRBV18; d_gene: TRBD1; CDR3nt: TGTGCCAGCTCACACCGGGACAGGGCCTCCGGGGAGCTGTTTTTT; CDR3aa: CASSHRDRASGELFF
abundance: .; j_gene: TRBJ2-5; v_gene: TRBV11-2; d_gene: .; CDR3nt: TGTGCCAGCAGCTTAGGTGGCACCCAAGAGACCCAGTACTTC; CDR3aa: CASSLGGTQETQYF
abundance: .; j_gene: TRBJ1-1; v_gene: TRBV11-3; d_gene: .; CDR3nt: TGTGCCAGCAGCTTCACCAGGGGTGCTGAAGCTTTCTTT; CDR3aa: CASSFTRGAEAFF
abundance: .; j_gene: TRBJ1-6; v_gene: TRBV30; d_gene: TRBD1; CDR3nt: TGTGCCTGGAGGGACAGGAATTCACCCCTCCACTTT; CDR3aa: CAWRDRNSPLHF
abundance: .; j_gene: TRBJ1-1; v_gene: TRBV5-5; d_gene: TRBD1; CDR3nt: TGTGCCAGCAGCTTGGGGAGACAGGGTGCAGCTTTCTTT; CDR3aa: CASSLGRQGAAFF
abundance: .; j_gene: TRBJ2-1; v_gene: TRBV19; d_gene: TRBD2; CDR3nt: TGTGCCAGTAGTATGGGACTAGCGGTCAATGAGCAGTTCTTC; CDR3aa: CASSMGLAVNEQFF
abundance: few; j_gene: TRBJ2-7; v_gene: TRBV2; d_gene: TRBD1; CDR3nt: TGTGCCAGCAGGAGAGGGGGCGCGCAGTACTTC; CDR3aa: CASRRGGAQYF
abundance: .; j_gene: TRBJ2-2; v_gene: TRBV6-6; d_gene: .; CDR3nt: TGTGCCAGCACATTCGGGACATTTGGGGAGCTGTTTTTT; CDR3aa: CASTFGTFGELFF
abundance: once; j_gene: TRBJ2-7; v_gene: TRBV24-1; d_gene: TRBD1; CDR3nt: TGTGCCACCAGTGATTCTGCAGGACAGGGGATCGGCGAGCAGTACTTC; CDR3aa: CATSDSAGQGIGEQYF
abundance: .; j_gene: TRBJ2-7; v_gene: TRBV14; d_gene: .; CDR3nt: TGTGCCAGCAGCCCTCACTTATCCTACGAGCAGTACTTC; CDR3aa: CASSPHLSYEQYF
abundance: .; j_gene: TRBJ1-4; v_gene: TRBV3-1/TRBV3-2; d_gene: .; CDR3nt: TGTGCCAGCAGCCAACGTGGCAGGCATAAACTGTTTTTT; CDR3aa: CASSQRGRHKLFF
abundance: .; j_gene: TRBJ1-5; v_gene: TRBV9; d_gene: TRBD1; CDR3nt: TGTGCCAGCAGAGCCCTCCCCGGGACAGGGGGCTACAATCAGCCCCAGCATTTT; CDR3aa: CASRALPGTGGYNQPQHF
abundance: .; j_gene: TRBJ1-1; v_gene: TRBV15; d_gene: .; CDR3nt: TGTGCCACCAGTTTCGAGGGTTGGGCCACTGAAGCTTTCTTT; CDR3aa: CATSFEGWATEAFF
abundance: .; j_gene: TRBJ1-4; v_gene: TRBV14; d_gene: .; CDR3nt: TGTGCCAGCAGCCAAGATAGGGGAATTAATGAAAAACTGTTTTTT; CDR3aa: CASSQDRGINEKLFF
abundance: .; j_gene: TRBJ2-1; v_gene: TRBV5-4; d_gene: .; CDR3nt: TGTGCCAGCAGCTTGGAATCCTTCAATGAGCAGTTCTTC; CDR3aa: CASSLESFNEQFF
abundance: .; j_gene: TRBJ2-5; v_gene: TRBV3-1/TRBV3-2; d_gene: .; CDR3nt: TGTGCCAGCAGCCAAGGCAGGGATAGTTACTTC; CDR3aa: CASSQGRDSYF
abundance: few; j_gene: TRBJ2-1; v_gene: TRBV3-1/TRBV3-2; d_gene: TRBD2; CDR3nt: TGTGCCAGCAGCCAAGATCATGCTAGCGGGAGCCCGTACAATGAGCAGTTCTTC; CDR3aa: CASSQDHASGSPYNEQFF